The table lists the clone carrying this T cell receptor (beta chain) with a few counts. Its target is not known. The CDR3 has 15 residues. Deletions cut 2 bases from V and 0 bases from J, with 8 bases between. Germline assignment: CDR1 MNHEY and CDR2 SMNVEV (reference sequence). Primers included in the PCR were 60 Vbeta and 13 Jbeta primers. Here immunoSEQ multiplex PCR was the method, and the copy in TCRdb shows in-frame clones only, minus some. The sample includes 100,000 to 150,000 clones, 80% to 85% of them seen just once. These data belong to a study of cytomegalovirus exposure and HLA in healthy donors. Findings and limits, study-wide: Altogether, some 160 TCR beta chains were recorded as cytomegalovirus-associated.

Sequencing was carried out using PBMCs. V is TRBV27 and J is TRBJ1-5; the D is unclear. The origin of this receptor is a woman in her thirties in good health and CMV-seronegative. The DNA of the CDR3 is TGTGCCAGCAGTTTAGCGGGGAATAGCAATCAGCCCCAGCATTTT. Protein product: CASSLAGNSNQPQHF.